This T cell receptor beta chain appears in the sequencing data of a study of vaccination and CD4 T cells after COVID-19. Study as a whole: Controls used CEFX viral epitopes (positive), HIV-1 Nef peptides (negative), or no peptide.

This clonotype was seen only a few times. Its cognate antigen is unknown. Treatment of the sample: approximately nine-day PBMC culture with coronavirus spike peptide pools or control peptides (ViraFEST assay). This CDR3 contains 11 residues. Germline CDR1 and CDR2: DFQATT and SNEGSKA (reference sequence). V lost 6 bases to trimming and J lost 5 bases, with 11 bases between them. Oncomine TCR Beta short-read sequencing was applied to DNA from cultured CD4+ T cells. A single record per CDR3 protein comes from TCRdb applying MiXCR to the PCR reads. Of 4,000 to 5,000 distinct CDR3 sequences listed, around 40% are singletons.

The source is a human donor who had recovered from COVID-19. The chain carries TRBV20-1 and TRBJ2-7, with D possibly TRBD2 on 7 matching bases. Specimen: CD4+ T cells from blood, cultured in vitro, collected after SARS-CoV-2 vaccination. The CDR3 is CSAKGGNEQYF. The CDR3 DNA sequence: TGCAGTGCGAAGGGGGGGAACGAGCAGTACTTC.